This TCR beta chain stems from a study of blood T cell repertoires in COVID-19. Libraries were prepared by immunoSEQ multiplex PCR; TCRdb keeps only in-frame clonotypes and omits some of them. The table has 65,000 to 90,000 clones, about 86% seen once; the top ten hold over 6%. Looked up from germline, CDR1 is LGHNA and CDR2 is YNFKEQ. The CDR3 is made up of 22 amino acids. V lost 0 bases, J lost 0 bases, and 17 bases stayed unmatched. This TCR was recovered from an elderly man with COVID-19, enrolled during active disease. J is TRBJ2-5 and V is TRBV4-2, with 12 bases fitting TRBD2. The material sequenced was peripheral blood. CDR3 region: CASSQDHVVQGLAGLYQETQYF. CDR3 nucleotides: TGTGCCAGCAGCCAAGATCACGTGGTACAGGGACTAGCGGGCCTGTACCAAGAGACCCAGTACTTC.